Following are 15 T cell receptor beta chains from one sample sequenced in a study of cytomegalovirus exposure and HLA in healthy donors. The primer mix had 60 Vbeta and 13 Jbeta primers. Measured with immunoSEQ multiplex PCR; TCRdb has only the in-frame clones, and not every one. Here the sample spans about 170,000 clones, around 72% being singletons. The sample was PBMCs. These receptor sequences come from a woman in her fifties or sixties in good health and CMV-seropositive.

A word on this clone: Distinct nucleotide sequences in the sample also encode this CDR3. The V call is TRBV6-5, the J call TRBJ1-1; D is ambiguous. Between the trimmed V and J ends, which lost 2 bases and 1 base, there was a span of 5 bases. This CDR3 spans 13 amino acids. The V gene's germline CDR1 is MNHEY and CDR2 SVGAGI. CDR3 in amino acids: CASSYGRNTEAFF. The CDR3 DNA follows: TGTGCCAGCAGTTACGGCAGGAACACTGAAGCTTTCTTT.

The J gene is TRBJ2-5, the V gene TRBV6-5; the D gene is possibly TRBD1 (5 bases). Trimming removed 5 bases at V and 1 base at J, with 11 bases between. Germline V gives CDR1 MNHEY, CDR2 SVGAGI. The CDR3 is 14 amino acids. CDR3 nucleotide sequence: TGTGCCAGCAGTGGACACGACAGCCAAGAGACCCAGTACTTC. This translates into CASSGHDSQETQYF.

In its sample, this clone was seen a few times. This rearrangement joins TRBV6-1 to TRBJ1-2; 7 bases are shared with TRBD1. Germline-derived CDR1 and CDR2 are MNHNS and SASEGT. V dropped 6 bases and J dropped 4; count of bases not matched to a gene: 5. CDR3 size: 13 residues. The CDR3 DNA follows: TGTGCCAGCAGAGGCAGGGGGACCTATGGCTACACCTTC. This codes for CASRGRGTYGYTF.

This clone was found once. The chain employs TRBV23-1 and TRBJ1-2; D is unclear. TRBV23-1 is an open reading frame, and its role is uncertain. Trimming removed 2 bases from V and 11 bases from J, with 6 bases in between. The CDR3 sequence is 10 residues long. CDR3 region: CASSQGPYTF. The CDR3 DNA reads as TGCGCCAGCAGTCAAGGCCCGTACACCTTC.

CDR3: CASSLATPSQETQYF. CDR3 nucleotide sequence: TGTGCCAGCAGTCTAGCAACTCCCAGCCAAGAGACCCAGTACTTC. V is TRBV7-2 and J is TRBJ2-5; a weak D match, TRBD2 (5 bases). The CDR3 extends over 15 amino acids. Between the trimmed V and J ends, which lost 6 bases and 1 base, there was a span of 15 bases. Germline V lookup: CDR1 SGHTA, CDR2 FQGNSA.

The chain carries TRBV7-2 and TRBJ2-7, with 10 bases fitting TRBD2. The CDR3 is made up of 14 amino acids. Germline CDR1 is SGHTA and CDR2 is FQGNSA. V was clipped by 6 bases and J by 7 bases; unmatched bases: 9. This CDR3 is CASRYQREGGEQYF. In DNA form, the CDR3 reads TGTGCCAGCAGATACCAGCGGGAGGGTGGAGAGCAGTACTTC.

The genes are TRBV5-4 and TRBJ1-6, with 7 nucleotides matching TRBD1. V dropped 6 bases and J dropped 5; count of bases not matched to a gene: 5. This CDR3 comprises 14 residues. Germline-derived CDR1 and CDR2 are SGHNT and YYREEE (reference sequence). The CDR3 loop reads CASTPGQNNSPLHF. CDR3 DNA sequence: TGTGCCAGCACCCCGGGACAGAATAATTCACCCCTCCACTTT. Based on the CDR3 plus reference TRBV5-4 and TRBJ1-6, the full variable domain is ETGVTQSPTHLIKTRGQQVTLRCSSQSGHNTVSWYQQALGQGPQFIFQYYREEENGRGNFPPRFSGLQFPNYSSELNVNALELDDSALYLCASTPGQNNSPLHFGNGTRLTVT.

The chain is built from TRBV7-2 and TRBJ2-1; 9 nucleotides line up with TRBD1. The CDR3 has 16 amino acids. After removal of 3 bases from V and 4 bases from J, the junction contained 7 bases not matched to a gene. The germline V gene encodes CDR1 SGHTA and CDR2 FQGNSA. In nucleotides, the CDR3 is TGTGCCAGCAGCTTCACCGGGACAGGGTCGTACAATGAGCAGTTCTTC. Amino acids: CASSFTGTGSYNEQFF.

This clone is a singleton in its sample. V and J are TRBV9 and TRBJ2-3; TRBD2 matches 8 bases. The length of the CDR3 is 15 residues. J gave up 5 bases and V 4 bases, and 9 bases lay outside the gene matches. CDR1 and CDR2 from the germline V gene are SGDLS and YYNGEE. For the CDR3, the DNA is TGTGCCAGCAGCTCAAGCGGGGGAAGTGAAGATACGCAGTATTTT. Protein: CASSSSGGSEDTQYF.

V is TRBV4-2 and J is TRBJ2-1; 12 positions agree with TRBD2. Trimming took 1 base from V and 9 from J; bases not matched to a gene: 4. CDR3 length: 15 amino acids. The germline CDR1 and CDR2 sequences are LGHNA and YNFKEQ. The CDR3 loop is CASSQGTSGIGEQFF. CDR3 in DNA: TGTGCCAGCAGCCAAGGGACTAGCGGGATCGGTGAGCAGTTCTTC.

DNA of the CDR3: TGTGCCAGTCAGCGGAGCTCCTACAATGAGCAGTTCTTC. It yields the protein CASQRSSYNEQFF. V gene TRBV2 combines with J gene TRBJ2-1; tentatively, D is TRBD2 (5 bases). This CDR3 has 13 amino acids. Deletions cut 9 bases from V and 0 bases from J, with 9 bases between. Germline V lookup: CDR1 SNHLY, CDR2 FYNNEI.

This chain links TRBV7-3 with TRBJ2-3, with TRBD2 matching over 15 bases. The germline V gene has CDR1 SGHTA and CDR2 FQGTGA. J lost 7 bases, V lost 5 bases, and 7 bases had no gene match. CDR3 size: 16 residues. The CDR3 nucleotides read TGTGCCAGCAGCCAGGGACTAGCGGGAGGAGAAAATACGCAGTATTTT. Its translation is CASSQGLAGGENTQYF. Together with reference TRBV7-3 and TRBJ2-3, the CDR3 gives the full variable domain: GAGVSQTPSNKVTEKGKYVELRCDPISGHTALYWYRQSLGQGPEFLIYFQGTGAADDSGLPNDRFFAVRPEGSVSTLKIQRTERGDSAVYLCASSQGLAGGENTQYFGPGTRLTVL.

This sequence joins TRBV6-6 and TRBJ1-1, with TRBD1 identical over 7 bases. The CDR3 length is 15 residues. V gave up 4 bases and J gave up 4 bases; unmatched junction bases: 9. Germline lookup yields CDR1 MNHNY and CDR2 SVGAGI (reference sequence). The CDR3 sequence: CASSFQGERGTEAFF. The CDR3 DNA follows: TGTGCCAGCAGTTTCCAGGGGGAAAGAGGCACTGAAGCTTTCTTT.

This chain links TRBV30 with TRBJ1-5, with D possibly being TRBD1 (6 bases). Trimming removed 5 bases at V and 2 bases at J, with 10 bases between. Germline-derived CDR1 and CDR2 are GTSNPN and SVGIG (reference sequence). The CDR3 contains 13 residues. CDR3: CAWGAGGNQPQHF. The CDR3 DNA reads as TGTGCCTGGGGGGCAGGGGGCAATCAGCCCCAGCATTTT.

The V gene is TRBV28, the J gene TRBJ2-3; 11 positions agree with TRBD2. The CDR3 has 15 residues. CDR1 MDHEN and CDR2 SYDVKM come from the germline V gene. The trim removed 1 base at V and 5 bases at J, leaving 2 bases unmatched. In DNA, the CDR3 is TGTGCCAGCAGTTTATCCGGACTAGCGGGAGATACGCAGTATTTT. The encoded protein is CASSLSGLAGDTQYF.